Below, 21 T cell receptor beta chains from the same sample are listed, as sequenced in a study of T cell responses to AZD1222 COVID-19 vaccine. Here immunoSEQ multiplex PCR was the method, and the copy in TCRdb shows in-frame clones only, minus some. The table has about 200,000 clones, roughly 94% seen once; the top ten hold over 1.5%. This specimen was peripheral blood, taken 28 days after the second dose of the MenACWY control vaccine. The receptors shown here come from an adult who received the MenACWY meningococcal vaccine as a control.

The rearrangement uses TRBV28 and TRBJ2-1; TRBD1 matches at 7 bases. With 8 bases clipped from V and 2 bases from J, the junction kept 6 bases outside the gene matches. The germline V gene has CDR1 MDHEN and CDR2 SYDVKM. The length of the CDR3 is 14 residues. This CDR3 is CASGGQVTYNEQFF. The CDR3 DNA is TGTGCCAGCGGCGGACAGGTTACCTACAATGAGCAGTTCTTC.

The rearrangement uses TRBV7-6 and TRBJ1-2, with no clear D. V gave up 5 bases and J gave up 2 bases, with 12 bases separating them. The CDR3 runs 14 residues. Germline CDR1 is SGHVS and CDR2 is FNYEAQ. CDR3 sequence (DNA): TGTGCCAGCAGCCCCAGTCCCATGAACTATGGCTACACCTTC. Amino acid sequence: CASSPSPMNYGYTF. Based on the CDR3 plus reference TRBV7-6 and TRBJ1-2, the full variable domain is GAGVSQSPRYKVTKRGQDVALRCDPISGHVSLYWYRQALGQGPEFLTYFNYEAQQDKSGLPNDRFSAERPEGSISTLTIQRTEQRDSAMYRCASSPSPMNYGYTFGSGTRLTVV.

V and J are TRBV6-1 and TRBJ2-7; 9 bases are shared with TRBD1. Germline CDR1 and CDR2: MNHNS and SASEGT. This CDR3 contains 15 residues. Losses at the gene ends were 1 base for V and 3 bases for J; bases not matched to a gene: 4. The CDR3 DNA follows: TGTGCCAGCAGTGAAGGGGACAGGGATTTCTACGAGCAGTACTTC. Protein sequence: CASSEGDRDFYEQYF.

This chain joins TRBV6-5 and TRBJ2-1; D perhaps matches TRBD1 (6 bases). Germline V lookup: CDR1 MNHEY, CDR2 SVGAGI. The CDR3 is 15 amino acids. With 6 bases removed from V and 3 bases from J, the gap between germline ends came to 15 bases. The CDR3 DNA reads as TGTGCCAGCAGCCGCAGGGGAAGGAACTACAATGAGCAGTTCTTC. As protein: CASSRRGRNYNEQFF.

This clone was found a few times. The chain combines TRBV27 with TRBJ1-2; TRBD1 aligns across 9 bases. CDR3 length equals 14 residues. Germline V CDR1 and CDR2: MNHEY, SMNVEV (reference sequence). Trimming took 6 bases from V and 4 from J; bases not matched to a gene: 6. The CDR3 DNA reads TGTGCCAGCAGCCCGGGACAGGGCCTCTATGGCTACACCTTC. Translation: CASSPGQGLYGYTF.

The chain is built from TRBV27 and TRBJ2-3; D possibly corresponds to TRBD2 (5 bases). The CDR3 contains 16 residues. V gave up 5 bases and J gave up 3 bases, with 18 bases separating them. Germline values: CDR1 MNHEY, CDR2 SMNVEV (reference sequence). The CDR3 region is CASSRSPQSGTDTQYF. CDR3 sequence (DNA): TGTGCCAGCAGTCGCTCTCCGCAGTCGGGGACAGATACGCAGTATTTT.

The chain uses TRBV28 and TRBJ1-3, with a possible D match to TRBD1 (5 bases). V lost 8 bases and J 1 base, leaving 15 bases between the germline ends. Per germline, CDR1 MDHEN and CDR2 SYDVKM. The length of the CDR3 is 15 residues. The CDR3: CASGRTGGSGNTIYF. The CDR3 DNA reads as TGTGCCAGCGGCCGCACAGGTGGTTCTGGAAACACCATATATTTT.

This clone was detected once. The chain is built from TRBV4-2 and TRBJ1-6, with 8 nucleotides matching TRBD1. J lost 9 bases, V lost 5 bases, and 6 bases had no gene match. The CDR3 length is 14 residues. Germline V lookup: CDR1 LGHNA, CDR2 YNFKEQ. The CDR3: CASSADRGSSPLHF. The CDR3 DNA reads TGTGCCAGCAGCGCCGACAGGGGAAGTTCACCCCTCCACTTT.

The chain combines TRBV14 with TRBJ2-1; perhaps TRBD2 as D (5 bases). Trimming removed 1 base at V and 4 bases at J, with 17 bases between. This CDR3 has 17 residues. Germline CDR1 SGHDN, CDR2 FVKESK. CDR3 residues: CASSQGGAVTLYNEQFF. CDR3 nucleotide sequence: TGTGCCAGCAGCCAAGGGGGAGCCGTAACCCTTTACAATGAGCAGTTCTTC.

Remarks on this clone: At one end, the junction sequence differs from germline, possibly due to a read error. This rearrangement joins TRBV4-2 to TRBJ2-6; D perhaps matches TRBD1 (5 bases). The CDR3 is made up of 16 amino acids. Per the germline V gene, CDR1 is LGHNA and CDR2 is YNFKEQ. Here the CDR3 DNA reads TGTGCCAGCAGCCAAGTACAGGAGTCTGCGGCCAACGTCCTGACTTTC. Amino acid sequence: CASSQVQESAANVLTF.

V usage is TRBV5-1 and J usage is TRBJ2-2, with 7 bases fitting TRBD2. CDR1 is SGHRS and CDR2 is YFSETQ in the germline V gene. V trimming: 1 base; J trimming: 0 bases; junction bases outside the gene matches: 3. This CDR3 region has 16 residues. The CDR3 loop is CASSLKRGANTGELFF. The CDR3 nucleotides are TGCGCCAGCAGCTTGAAGCGGGGAGCGAACACCGGGGAGCTGTTTTTT.

This sequence joins TRBV7-2 and TRBJ1-4, with 8 bases aligning to TRBD1. V lost 2 bases, J lost 8 bases, and 7 bases stayed unmatched. The CDR3 sequence is 15 residues long. The germline V gene encodes CDR1 SGHTA and CDR2 FQGNSA. DNA of the CDR3: TGTGCCAGCAGCTTATTTGGACAGGGCGGGGAAAAACTGTTTTTT. It translates to CASSLFGQGGEKLFF.

CDR3 coding DNA: TGTGCCAGCAGTTTGACTAGCGGGGGAAATGAGCAGTTCTTC. Translating gives CASSLTSGGNEQFF. The chain combines TRBV27 with TRBJ2-1; 12 bases agree with TRBD2. The CDR3 is 14 residues long. Trimming removed 3 bases from V and 7 bases from J; junction bases left unmatched: 1. CDR1 MNHEY and CDR2 SMNVEV come from the germline V gene (reference sequence).

The chain links TRBV2 to TRBJ2-7; 9 nucleotides agree with TRBD2. V shed 7 bases and J 4 bases; nucleotides not matched to a gene: 8. Germline CDR1 reads SNHLY; CDR2 reads FYNNEI. The CDR3 consists of 14 residues. CDR3 nucleotide sequence: TGTGCCAGCAAGGGTAGCGGGAGTTCTTACGAGCAGTACTTC. Translation: CASKGSGSSYEQYF.

The J gene is TRBJ1-1, the V gene TRBV29-1; 7 bases line up with TRBD1. CDR1 and CDR2 (germline): SQVTM, ANQGSEA. Losses at the gene ends were 5 bases for V and 4 bases for J; bases not matched to a gene: 4. There are 12 residues in the CDR3. This CDR3 reads CSVIQGSTEAFF. CDR3 nucleotides: TGCAGCGTTATACAGGGGTCCACTGAAGCTTTCTTT.

The count of this clone is one. V is TRBV19 and J is TRBJ2-7; D may be TRBD1 or TRBD2 (5 bases each). Looked up from germline, CDR1 is LNHDA and CDR2 is SQIVND (reference sequence). This CDR3 region has 14 residues. The germline V and J ends were trimmed by 4 bases and 2 bases, with 12 bases remaining between them. In DNA, the CDR3 is TGTGCCAGTAGTAGCCGACTGGGACCCTACGAGCAGTACTTC. Its protein is CASSSRLGPYEQYF.

The chain is built from TRBV10-2 and TRBJ2-5; D gene ambiguous. The germline V and J ends were trimmed by 3 bases and 5 bases, with 10 bases remaining between them. CDR1 is WSHSY, CDR2 SAAADI, per germline. The CDR3 has 13 amino acids. The CDR3 DNA reads TGCGCCAGCAGTGATGGCGGAATGGAGACCCAGTACTTC. The encoded protein is CASSDGGMETQYF.

The rearrangement joins TRBV2 to TRBJ1-1; D is uncertain. The germline V gene encodes CDR1 SNHLY and CDR2 FYNNEI. The CDR3 runs to 12 residues. V lost 7 bases, J lost 7 bases, and 13 bases lay in between. The CDR3 is CASKANRVEAFF. The CDR3 DNA reads TGTGCCAGCAAAGCTAACAGAGTTGAAGCTTTCTTT.

The CDR3 spells CASSVRQGSPYGYTF. The CDR3 DNA sequence: TGCGCCAGCAGCGTGCGCCAGGGATCCCCCTATGGCTACACCTTC. The chain employs TRBV5-1 and TRBJ1-2; possible D gene TRBD1, 5 bases. Germline assignment: CDR1 SGHRS and CDR2 YFSETQ. The CDR3 loop spans 15 amino acids. Trimming took 4 bases from V and 4 from J, leaving 17 bases between them.

The J gene is TRBJ1-3, the V gene TRBV6-5; TRBD1 might be the D (6 bases). From germline, CDR1 is MNHEY and CDR2 SVGAGI. The CDR3 covers 15 residues. The ends were cut back, 6 bases at V and 4 bases at J, with 16 bases in the middle. CDR3 region: CASSPQGSGGNTIYF. The DNA for the CDR3 is TGTGCCAGCAGCCCACAGGGCTCGGGGGGAAACACCATATATTTT.

The chain links TRBV2 to TRBJ1-1; no definite D call. Per the germline V gene, CDR1 is SNHLY and CDR2 is FYNNEI. Between the trimmed V and J ends, which lost 7 bases and 1 base, there was a span of 13 bases. The CDR3 is 14 amino acids. The chain's CDR3 is CASTAGGRNTEAFF. The CDR3 DNA reads as TGTGCCAGCACCGCGGGTGGGAGGAACACTGAAGCTTTCTTT. Supplemented by reference TRBV2 and TRBJ1-1, the full variable domain reads EPEVTQTPSHQVTQMGQEVILRCVPISNHLYFYWYRQILGQKVEFLVSFYNNEISEKSEIFDDQFSVERPDGSNFTLKIRSTKLEDSAMYFCASTAGGRNTEAFFGQGTRLTVV.